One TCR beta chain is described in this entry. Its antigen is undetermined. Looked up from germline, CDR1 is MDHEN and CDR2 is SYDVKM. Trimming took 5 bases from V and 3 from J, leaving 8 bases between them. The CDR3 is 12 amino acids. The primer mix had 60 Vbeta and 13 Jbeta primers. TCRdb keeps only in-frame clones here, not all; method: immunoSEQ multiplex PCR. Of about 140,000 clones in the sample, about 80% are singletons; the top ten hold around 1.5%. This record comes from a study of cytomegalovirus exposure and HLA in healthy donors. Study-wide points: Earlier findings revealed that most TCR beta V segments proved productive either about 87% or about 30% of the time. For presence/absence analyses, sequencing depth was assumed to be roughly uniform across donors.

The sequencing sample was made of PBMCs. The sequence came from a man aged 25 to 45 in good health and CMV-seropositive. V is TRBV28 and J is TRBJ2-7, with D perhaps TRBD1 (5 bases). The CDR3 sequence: CASSRQRYEQYF. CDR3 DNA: TGTGCCAGCAGTCGACAGCGCTACGAGCAGTACTTC.